These 19 T cell receptor beta chains were all obtained from the same sample, sequenced in a study of shared clonotypes between healthy human individuals (dated by TCRdb to 2020 to 2021). Library prep was done by the immunoSEQ multiplex PCR assay. TCRdb mirrors the immuneACCESS table, restricted to in-frame sequences. Some clones are absent from its copies; in checked studies, under half trace to an unresolved V gene, and the reason for the others is unknown. In this sample the table shows 2 million to 2.5 million clones, 85% to 95% of which occur a single time. Jointly, the top ten make up about 0.36% of the sample. Input material: naive CD4+ T cells from PBMCs. The label giving this sample's cell subset or site can be read as: CD45RA+ positively selected. The origin of the receptors is a young man in good health. Some clones in this sample may be carry-over from other donors' samples.

The chain combines TRBV7-8 with TRBJ1-1; a weak D match, TRBD1 (5 bases). Germline assignment: CDR1 SGHVS and CDR2 FQNEAQ. The V end was cut by 5 bases, the J end by 4 bases, with 11 bases between. This CDR3 comprises 13 residues. DNA for the CDR3: TGTGCCAGCAGCCGGCAGGGAGGCACTGAAGCTTTCTTT. It codes for CASSRQGGTEAFF. The variable domain in full, with the rest retrieved from reference TRBV7-8 and TRBJ1-1, is GAGVSQSPRYKVAKRGQDVALRCDPISGHVSLFWYQQALGQGPEFLTYFQNEAQLDKSGLPSDRFFAERPEGSVSTLKIQRTQQEDSAVYLCASSRQGGTEAFFGQGTRLTVV.

The rearrangement links TRBV29-1 to TRBJ2-1; D remains unclear. The V end lost 4 bases, the J end lost 0 bases, and 7 bases lay between the germline ends. The CDR3 covers 13 residues. In germline, CDR1 is SQVTM, CDR2 ANQGSEA. This CDR3 reads CSVVSFSYNEQFF. The CDR3, as DNA: TGCAGCGTTGTAAGTTTCTCCTACAATGAGCAGTTCTTC.

The chain carries TRBV5-6 and TRBJ1-2; D might be TRBD1 (6 bases). CDR1 and CDR2 (germline): SGHDT, YYEEEE. This CDR3 is 14 amino acids long. Trimming stripped 4 bases from V and 4 bases from J, with 14 bases between. In DNA, the CDR3 is TGTGCCAGCAGCCTCGGACAGCAATTCTATGGCTACACCTTC. As protein: CASSLGQQFYGYTF.

The chain combines TRBV6-1 with TRBJ2-2, with 10 bases matching TRBD2. Germline assignment: CDR1 MNHNS and CDR2 SASEGT. The CDR3 is 18 residues long. Trimming cost V 1 base and J 0 bases; bases outside gene matches: 5. The CDR3 sequence: CASSEVLAGVPNTGELFF. The CDR3 DNA reads as TGTGCCAGCAGTGAAGTTCTAGCGGGAGTTCCGAACACCGGGGAGCTGTTTTTT.

The rearrangement uses TRBV5-6 and TRBJ2-1; 9 bases map to TRBD2. V shed 4 bases and J 3 bases; nucleotides not matched to a gene: 8. The CDR3 contains 16 residues. The germline CDR1 and CDR2 sequences are SGHDT and YYEEEE. This CDR3 is CASSQGIAGDYNEQFF. CDR3 DNA: TGTGCCAGCAGCCAGGGGATAGCGGGAGACTACAATGAGCAGTTCTTC.

This rearrangement joins TRBV2 to TRBJ2-2; TRBD2 matches at 7 bases. Germline CDR1 is SNHLY and CDR2 is FYNNEI. V dropped 5 bases and J dropped 1; count of bases not matched to a gene: 4. The length of the CDR3 is 15 residues. The CDR3 bases are TGTGCCAGCAGTAAGGGGAGGGGGAACACCGGGGAGCTGTTTTTT. This translates into CASSKGRGNTGELFF.

The genes are TRBV5-5 and TRBJ1-4, with no clear D. Germline V CDR1 and CDR2: SGHKS, YYEKEE (reference sequence). Trimming removed 0 bases from V and 3 bases from J, with 9 bases in between. The CDR3 length is 15 residues. The CDR3 here is CASSLAGKANEKLFF. As DNA, the CDR3 is TGTGCCAGCAGCTTGGCCGGAAAGGCTAATGAAAAACTGTTTTTT.

This rearrangement joins TRBV9 to TRBJ1-4, with 10 bases aligning to TRBD1. This CDR3 comprises 16 residues. Germline V CDR1 and CDR2: SGDLS, YYNGEE. Losses at the gene ends were 2 bases for V and 6 bases for J; bases not matched to a gene: 7. Here the CDR3 reads CASSVTPGQGDEKLFF. CDR3 bases: TGTGCCAGCAGCGTGACCCCCGGACAGGGGGATGAAAAACTGTTTTTT.

The genes are TRBV5-4 and TRBJ1-2; 11 bases match TRBD1. CDR3 length: 14 residues. Germline lookup yields CDR1 SGHNT and CDR2 YYREEE (reference sequence). The trim removed 2 bases at V and 8 bases at J, leaving 5 bases unmatched. The CDR3 nucleotides are TGTGCCAGCAGCTTCGGACAGGGGGCGAGGGGCTACACCTTC. Residues: CASSFGQGARGYTF.

The genes are TRBV4-1 and TRBJ1-5, with 9 nucleotides matching TRBD1. From germline, CDR1 is MGHRA and CDR2 YSYEKL. The CDR3 runs 16 residues. V was clipped by 5 bases and J by 4 bases; unmatched bases: 9. This CDR3 is CASSSGTGNYNQPQHF. CDR3 coding DNA: TGCGCCAGCAGCTCCGGGACAGGGAACTATAATCAGCCCCAGCATTTT.

A remark on this clone: In the same sample, other DNA sequences code for this CDR3. The V and J genes are TRBV11-2 and TRBJ1-4; the D is unclear. CDR1 is SGHAT and CDR2 is FQNNGV in the germline V gene. V shed 1 base and J shed 6 bases, with 6 bases lying between them. The CDR3 totals 13 residues. In DNA, the CDR3 is TGTGCCAGCAGCTTAGCCAGGCATGAAAAACTGTTTTTT. Translated, it gives CASSLARHEKLFF.

The DNA for the CDR3 is TGTGCCAGCAGCCCCGCTTCGGGAAACTCCTACGAGCAGTACTTC. Translating gives CASSPASGNSYEQYF. The chain uses TRBV7-2 and TRBJ2-7, with D possibly matching TRBD2 (5 bases). The V and J ends lost 5 bases and 0 bases respectively, with 14 bases between them. Germline CDR1 is SGHTA and CDR2 is FQGNSA. The CDR3 totals 15 residues.

The rearrangement links TRBV7-8 to TRBJ2-7; 7 nucleotides agree with TRBD1. Trimming at V came to 5 bases and at J to 1 base, leaving 8 bases not matched to a gene. In germline, CDR1 is SGHVS, CDR2 FQNEAQ. This CDR3 has 15 amino acids. The CDR3 here is CASSPTGMVSYEQYF. As DNA, the CDR3 is TGTGCCAGCAGCCCGACAGGGATGGTTTCCTACGAGCAGTACTTC.

V is TRBV7-9 and J is TRBJ2-1; 8 bases match TRBD2. The germline V gene has CDR1 SEHNR and CDR2 FQNEAQ (reference sequence). V dropped 8 bases and J dropped 0; count of bases not matched to a gene: 9. The CDR3 sequence is 16 residues long. CDR3 amino acids: CASRPGGGLSYNEQFF. The CDR3 nucleotides are TGTGCCAGCCGCCCGGGGGGGGGACTCTCCTACAATGAGCAGTTCTTC. Variable domain in full (rest from reference TRBV7-9 and TRBJ2-1): DTGVSQNPRHKITKRGQNVTFRCDPISEHNRLYWYRQTLGQGPEFLTYFQNEAQLEKSRLLSDRFSAERPKGSFSTLEIQRTEQGDSAMYLCASRPGGGLSYNEQFFGPGTRLTVL.

This chain joins TRBV28 and TRBJ2-1; D is perhaps TRBD2 (5 bases). CDR1 is MDHEN and CDR2 is SYDVKM in the germline V gene. The CDR3 has 15 amino acids. V lost 5 bases and J 1 base, leaving 12 bases between the germline ends. CDR3 coding DNA: TGTGCCAGCAGTGTAACTAGAGATTCCTACAATGAGCAGTTCTTC. It translates to CASSVTRDSYNEQFF.

V and J are TRBV18 and TRBJ1-1, with 8 bases fitting TRBD1. The germline V gene encodes CDR1 KGHSH and CDR2 LQKENI. The V and J ends lost 3 bases and 0 bases, in that order; junction bases with no gene match: 6. The length of the CDR3 is 16 residues. CDR3 amino acids: CASSPAQGALNTEAFF. The CDR3 DNA sequence: TGTGCCAGCTCACCGGCGCAGGGGGCCCTGAACACTGAAGCTTTCTTT. The full variable domain, completed using reference TRBV18 and TRBJ1-1, is NAGVMQNPRHLVRRRGQEARLRCSPMKGHSHVYWYRQLPEEGLKFMVYLQKENIIDESGMPKERFSAEFPKEGPSILRIQQVVRGDSAAYFCASSPAQGALNTEAFFGQGTRLTVV.

The chain has TRBV6-5 and TRBJ1-1; no firm D call. The germline gives CDR1 MNHEY, CDR2 SVGAGI. This CDR3 contains 15 residues. Trimming removed 0 bases at V and 1 base at J, with 9 bases between. DNA of the CDR3: TGTGCCAGCAGTTACTCTCACGGTAGGAACACTGAAGCTTTCTTT. Protein product: CASSYSHGRNTEAFF.

This clone was found a few times. The gene calls are TRBV19 and TRBJ1-2; 7 bases are a match to TRBD1. CDR3 length equals 13 residues. The V segment lost 4 bases and the J segment 4 bases; nucleotides outside the gene matches: 3. Per the germline V gene, CDR1 is LNHDA and CDR2 is SQIVND (reference sequence). The CDR3 loop is CASSTGTVYGYTF. For the CDR3, the DNA is TGTGCCAGTAGTACCGGGACAGTCTATGGCTACACCTTC.

This clone showed up just once. This sequence joins TRBV4-1 and TRBJ2-2; TRBD2 matches 13 bases. V dropped 4 bases and J dropped 0; count of bases not matched to a gene: 11. This CDR3 has 20 residues. The germline CDR1 and CDR2 sequences are MGHRA and YSYEKL. CDR3 nucleotides: TGCGCCAGCAGCCTATATCATGGACTAGCGGGAGTAACGAACACCGGGGAGCTGTTTTTT. Protein product: CASSLYHGLAGVTNTGELFF.